In this sample, the clone carrying this T cell receptor (beta chain) is medium-sized. The sample is drawn from a study of T cell repertoires in aging, cancer and after chemotherapy. Rearranged V-D-J TRB sequences were amplified with a mixed TRB-A/B primer pool. From the multiplex PCR reads, TCRdb called clonotypes with MiXCR, one entry per CDR3 protein. The repertoire holds roughly 6,600 distinct CDR3 sequences, with about 19% as singletons. TCR beta rearrangements were amplified from peripheral blood genomic DNA. Germline V gene lookup returns CDR1 MNHEY and CDR2 SVGEGT. CDR3 length: 12 amino acids. Trimming shortened V by 2 bases and J by 8 bases, and 4 bases separated the two germline ends.

The V call is TRBV6-2 or TRBV6-3, the J call TRBJ1-6; D gene ambiguous. This TCR derives from a human donor with a blood cancer. The specimen was blood. CDR3 in DNA: TGTGCCAGCAGTTACAGGGATTCACCCCTCCACTTT. This gives the protein CASSYRDSPLHF.